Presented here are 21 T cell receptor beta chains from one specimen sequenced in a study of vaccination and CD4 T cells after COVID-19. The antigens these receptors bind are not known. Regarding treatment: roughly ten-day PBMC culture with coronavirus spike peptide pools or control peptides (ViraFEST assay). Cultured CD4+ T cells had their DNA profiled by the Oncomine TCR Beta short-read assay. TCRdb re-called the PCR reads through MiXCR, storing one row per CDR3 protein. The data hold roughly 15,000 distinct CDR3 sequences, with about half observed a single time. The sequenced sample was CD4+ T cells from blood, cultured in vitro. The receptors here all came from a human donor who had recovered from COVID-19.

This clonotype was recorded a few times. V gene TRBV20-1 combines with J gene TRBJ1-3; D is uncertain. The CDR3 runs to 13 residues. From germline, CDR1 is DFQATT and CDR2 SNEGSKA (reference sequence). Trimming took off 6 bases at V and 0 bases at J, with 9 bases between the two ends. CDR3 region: CSALGSSGNTIYF. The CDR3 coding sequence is TGCAGTGCCCTAGGGAGCTCTGGAAACACCATATATTTT.

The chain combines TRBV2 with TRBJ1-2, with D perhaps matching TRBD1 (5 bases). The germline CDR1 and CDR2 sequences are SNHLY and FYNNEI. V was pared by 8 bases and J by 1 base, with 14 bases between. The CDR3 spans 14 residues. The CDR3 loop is CASRLQELNYGYTF. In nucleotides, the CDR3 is TGTGCCAGCCGGTTACAGGAGCTTAACTATGGCTACACCTTC.

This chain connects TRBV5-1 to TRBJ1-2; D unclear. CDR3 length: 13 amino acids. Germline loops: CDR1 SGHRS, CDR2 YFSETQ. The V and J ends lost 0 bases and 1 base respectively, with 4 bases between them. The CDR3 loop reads CASSLEGNYGYTF. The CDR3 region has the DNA TGCGCCAGCAGCTTGGAGGGTAACTATGGCTACACCTTC.

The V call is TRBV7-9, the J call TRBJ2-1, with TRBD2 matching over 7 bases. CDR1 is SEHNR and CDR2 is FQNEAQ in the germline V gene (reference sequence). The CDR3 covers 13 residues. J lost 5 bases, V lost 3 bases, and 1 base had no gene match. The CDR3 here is CASSFGRNNEQFF. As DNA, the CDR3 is TGTGCCAGCAGCTTCGGGAGGAACAATGAGCAGTTCTTC. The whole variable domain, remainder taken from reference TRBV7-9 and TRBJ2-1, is DTGVSQNPRHKITKRGQNVTFRCDPISEHNRLYWYRQTLGQGPEFLTYFQNEAQLEKSRLLSDRFSAERPKGSFSTLEIQRTEQGDSAMYLCASSFGRNNEQFFGPGTRLTVL.

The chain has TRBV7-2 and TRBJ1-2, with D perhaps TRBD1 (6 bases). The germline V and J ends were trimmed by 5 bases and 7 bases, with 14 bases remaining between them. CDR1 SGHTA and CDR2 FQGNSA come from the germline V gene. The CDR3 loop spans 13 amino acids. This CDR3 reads CASSARTAIGYTF. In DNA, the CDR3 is TGTGCCAGCAGCGCCCGGACAGCTATTGGCTACACCTTC. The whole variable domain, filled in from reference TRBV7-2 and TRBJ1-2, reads GAGVSQSPSNKVTEKGKDVELRCDPISGHTALYWYRQSLGQGLEFLIYFQGNSAPDKSGLPSDRFSAERTGGSVSTLTIQRTQQEDSAVYLCASSARTAIGYTFGSGTRLTVV.

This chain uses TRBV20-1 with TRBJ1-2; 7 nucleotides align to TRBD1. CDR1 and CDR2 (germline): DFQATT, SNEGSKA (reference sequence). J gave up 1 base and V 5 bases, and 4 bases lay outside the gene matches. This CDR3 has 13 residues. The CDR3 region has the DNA TGCAGTGCTGGGACAGAGATTAACTATGGCTACACCTTC. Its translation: CSAGTEINYGYTF.

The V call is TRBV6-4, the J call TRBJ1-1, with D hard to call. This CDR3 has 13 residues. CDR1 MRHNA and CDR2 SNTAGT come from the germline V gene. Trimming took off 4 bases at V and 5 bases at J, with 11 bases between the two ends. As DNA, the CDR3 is TGTGCCAGCAGTGTCATATCCGGGACTGAAGCTTTCTTT. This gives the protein CASSVISGTEAFF.

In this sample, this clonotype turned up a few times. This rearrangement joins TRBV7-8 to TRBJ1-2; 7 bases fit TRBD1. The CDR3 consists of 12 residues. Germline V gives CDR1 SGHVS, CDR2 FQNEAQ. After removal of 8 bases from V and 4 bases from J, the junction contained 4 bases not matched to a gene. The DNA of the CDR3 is TGTGCCAGCGCCGACAGGGCCTATGGCTACACCTTC. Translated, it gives CASADRAYGYTF. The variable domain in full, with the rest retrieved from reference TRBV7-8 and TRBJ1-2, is GAGVSQSPRYKVAKRGQDVALRCDPISGHVSLFWYQQALGQGPEFLTYFQNEAQLDKSGLPSDRFFAERPEGSVSTLKIQRTQQEDSAVYLCASADRAYGYTFGSGTRLTVV.

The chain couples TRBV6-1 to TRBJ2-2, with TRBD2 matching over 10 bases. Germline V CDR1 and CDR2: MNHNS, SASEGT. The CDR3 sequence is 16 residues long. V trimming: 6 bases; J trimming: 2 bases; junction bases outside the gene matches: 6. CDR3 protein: CASRESGGANTGELFF. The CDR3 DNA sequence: TGTGCCAGCAGGGAGAGCGGGGGGGCCAACACCGGGGAGCTGTTTTTT.

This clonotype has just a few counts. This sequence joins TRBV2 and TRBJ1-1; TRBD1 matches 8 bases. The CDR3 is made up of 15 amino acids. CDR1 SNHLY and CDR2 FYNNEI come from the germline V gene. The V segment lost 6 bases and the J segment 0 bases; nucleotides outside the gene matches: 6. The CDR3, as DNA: TGTGCCAGCAGGACAGGGGAACTCATGAACACTGAAGCTTTCTTT. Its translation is CASRTGELMNTEAFF.

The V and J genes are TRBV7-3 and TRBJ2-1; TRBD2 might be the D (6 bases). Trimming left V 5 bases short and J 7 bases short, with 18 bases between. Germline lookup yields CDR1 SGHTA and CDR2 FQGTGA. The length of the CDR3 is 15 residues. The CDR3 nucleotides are TGTGCCAGCAGCCTAAACCGGGACTCGACTAATGAGCAGTTCTTC. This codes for CASSLNRDSTNEQFF.

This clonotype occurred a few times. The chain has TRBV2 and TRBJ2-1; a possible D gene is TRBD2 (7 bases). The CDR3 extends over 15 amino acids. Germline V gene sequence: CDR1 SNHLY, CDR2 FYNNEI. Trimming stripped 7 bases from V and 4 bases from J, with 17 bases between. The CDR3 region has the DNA TGTGCCAGCAAAATAGAAGGGGGGGTATACAATGAGCAGTTCTTC. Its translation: CASKIEGGVYNEQFF.

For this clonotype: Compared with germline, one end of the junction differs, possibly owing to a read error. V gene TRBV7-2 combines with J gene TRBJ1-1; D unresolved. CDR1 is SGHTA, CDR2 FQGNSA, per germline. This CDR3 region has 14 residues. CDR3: CARSPAARQPEAFF. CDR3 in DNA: TGTGCCCGCAGCCCGGCCGCCCGACAACCTGAAGCTTTCTTT.

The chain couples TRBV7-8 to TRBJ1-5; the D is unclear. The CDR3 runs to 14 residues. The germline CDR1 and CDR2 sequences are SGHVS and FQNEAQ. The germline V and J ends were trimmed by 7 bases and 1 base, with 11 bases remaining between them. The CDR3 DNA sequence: TGTGCCAGCACCGATCGCCTGAGCAATCAGCCCCAGCATTTT. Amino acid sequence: CASTDRLSNQPQHF.

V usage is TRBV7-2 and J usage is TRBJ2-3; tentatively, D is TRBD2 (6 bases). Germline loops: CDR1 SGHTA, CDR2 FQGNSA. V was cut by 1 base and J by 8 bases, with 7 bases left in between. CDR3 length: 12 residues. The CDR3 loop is CASSLVGGTQYF. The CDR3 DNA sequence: TGTGCCAGCAGCTTAGTCGGGGGTACGCAGTATTTT.

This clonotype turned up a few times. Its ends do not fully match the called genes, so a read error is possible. The CDR3 sequence is CASSRGRGRTDTQYF. In nucleotides, the CDR3 is TGTGCTAGCAGCCGCGGGAGGGGTCGCACAGATACGCAGTATTTT. The chain has TRBV7-7 and TRBJ2-3; 9 positions agree with TRBD2. The germline gives CDR1 SSHAT, CDR2 FNYEAQ (reference sequence). The CDR3 extends over 15 amino acids.

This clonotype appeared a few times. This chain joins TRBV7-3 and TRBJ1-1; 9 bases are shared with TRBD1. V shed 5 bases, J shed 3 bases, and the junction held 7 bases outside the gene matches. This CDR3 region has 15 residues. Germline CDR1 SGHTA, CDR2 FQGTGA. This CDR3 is CASSPNRGQDTEAFF. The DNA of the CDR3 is TGTGCCAGCAGCCCCAACAGGGGGCAGGACACTGAAGCTTTCTTT.

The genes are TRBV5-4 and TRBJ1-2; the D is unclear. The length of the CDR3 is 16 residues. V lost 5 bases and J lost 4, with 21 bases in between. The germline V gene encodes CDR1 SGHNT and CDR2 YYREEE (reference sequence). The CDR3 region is CASSSDDKAGGYGYTF. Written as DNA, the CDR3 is TGTGCCAGCAGTTCCGACGACAAGGCAGGTGGCTATGGCTACACCTTC.

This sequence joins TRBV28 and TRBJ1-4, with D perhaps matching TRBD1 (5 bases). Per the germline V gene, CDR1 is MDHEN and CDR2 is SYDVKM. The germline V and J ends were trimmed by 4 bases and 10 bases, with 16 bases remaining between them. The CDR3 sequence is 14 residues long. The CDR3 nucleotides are TGTGCCAGCAGTTCTCCACAGGAATCTCTAAAACTGTTTTTT. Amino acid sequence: CASSSPQESLKLFF. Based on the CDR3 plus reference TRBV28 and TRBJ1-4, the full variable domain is DVKVTQSSRYLVKRTGEKVFLECVQDMDHENMFWYRQDPGLGLRLIYFSYDVKMKEKGDIPEGYSVSREKKERFSLILESASTNQTSMYLCASSSPQESLKLFFGSGTQLSVL.

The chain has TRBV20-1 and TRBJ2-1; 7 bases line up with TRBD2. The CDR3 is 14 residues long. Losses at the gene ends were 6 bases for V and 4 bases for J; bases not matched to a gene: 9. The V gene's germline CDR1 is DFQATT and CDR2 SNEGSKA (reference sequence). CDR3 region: CSALSGGGYNEQFF. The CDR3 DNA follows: TGCAGTGCCCTTTCGGGGGGAGGGTACAATGAGCAGTTCTTC.

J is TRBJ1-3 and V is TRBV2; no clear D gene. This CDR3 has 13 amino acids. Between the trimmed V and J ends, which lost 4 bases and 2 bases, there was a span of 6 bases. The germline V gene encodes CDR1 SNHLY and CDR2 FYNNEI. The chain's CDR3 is CASSAVPGNTIYF. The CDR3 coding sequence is TGTGCCAGCAGTGCGGTCCCTGGAAACACCATATATTTT.